These 28 T cell receptor beta chains share one sample of origin, sequenced in a study of cytomegalovirus exposure and HLA in healthy donors. The primer mix had 60 Vbeta and 13 Jbeta primers. Repertoires were generated with immunoSEQ multiplex PCR, while TCRdb's copy carries only in-frame clones and drops some. The sample shows around 150,000 clones, around three quarters of them seen only once. Specimen: PBMCs. These receptors were taken from a young man in good health and CMV-seropositive.

Comments on this clone: This likely reflects a read error, since a far larger clone is one base away. Other nucleotide sequences in the sample specify the same CDR3. V usage is TRBV30 and J usage is TRBJ2-7; TRBD1 is a possible D gene (5 bases). Germline CDR1 GTSNPN, CDR2 SVGIG (reference sequence). CDR3 length: 14 residues. The DNA of the CDR3 is TGTGCCTGGAGGGCCGGCAGGGTCGGGCGCGAGCAGTATTTC. Its protein is CAWRAGRVGREQYF.

The chain links TRBV13 to TRBJ1-1; 11 bases are a match to TRBD1. Germline CDR1 PRHDT, CDR2 FYEKMQ (reference sequence). The CDR3 contains 17 residues. V trimming: 5 bases; J trimming: 5 bases; junction bases outside the gene matches: 13. The CDR3 reads CASSPRGTGGPGTEAFF. The DNA of the CDR3 is TGTGCCAGCAGCCCCCGGGGGACAGGGGGGCCAGGGACTGAAGCTTTCTTT.

A few counts support this clone. This rearrangement joins TRBV5-6 to TRBJ2-1; TRBD2 matches at 8 bases. Germline trimming cut 3 bases from V and 2 bases from J; bases unmatched to any gene: 7. The CDR3 loop spans 16 amino acids. The germline V gene has CDR1 SGHDT and CDR2 YYEEEE. The CDR3 spells CASSWEAGVTYNEQFF. CDR3 coding DNA: TGTGCCAGCAGCTGGGAAGCGGGGGTGACCTACAATGAGCAGTTCTTC. The full variable domain, its missing parts supplied by reference TRBV5-6 and TRBJ2-1, is DAGVTQSPTHLIKTRGQQVTLRCSPKSGHDTVSWYQQALGQGPQFIFQYYEEEERQRGNFPDRFSGHQFPNYSSELNVNALLLGDSALYLCASSWEAGVTYNEQFFGPGTRLTVL.

The V and J genes are TRBV6-7 and TRBJ2-1; weak D call: TRBD1 (6 bases). TRBV6-7 belongs to the ORF category, with a function that is uncertain. The CDR3 is 14 residues long. Trimming pared 7 bases from V and 5 bases from J, leaving 15 bases between. The DNA for the CDR3 is TGTGCCAGCACCGAAAAGACAGGAGACAATGAGCAGTTCTTC. Translating it yields CASTEKTGDNEQFF.

CDR3 region: CASSADRVGEKLFF. DNA of the CDR3: TGCGCCAGCAGCGCCGACAGAGTTGGTGAAAAACTGTTTTTT. V gene TRBV5-1 combines with J gene TRBJ1-4; D might be TRBD1 (5 bases). V was pared by 4 bases and J by 7 bases, with 14 bases between. Germline V lookup: CDR1 SGHRS, CDR2 YFSETQ. This CDR3 comprises 14 residues.

The rearrangement links TRBV2 to TRBJ2-1; 7 nucleotides agree with TRBD1. With V trimmed by 6 bases and J by 4 bases, 6 bases remained unmatched. Germline assignment: CDR1 SNHLY and CDR2 FYNNEI. This CDR3 is built from 14 residues. DNA for the CDR3: TGTGCCAGCAGCCCAGGGGGATATTACAATGAGCAGTTCTTC. Translation: CASSPGGYYNEQFF.

The sample holds a few counts of this clone. The chain joins TRBV11-2 to TRBJ1-6; 8 nucleotides match TRBD1. V lost 5 bases and J lost 10; bases outside the gene matches: 7. This CDR3 is 14 amino acids long. Per germline, CDR1 SGHAT and CDR2 FQNNGV. CDR3 DNA: TGTGCCAGCAGCCCCCAGGGGGCTCCGTCACCCCTCCACTTT. Translation: CASSPQGAPSPLHF.

The chain joins TRBV5-1 to TRBJ1-4; 9 positions match TRBD1. The CDR3 loop spans 14 amino acids. Germline lookup yields CDR1 SGHRS and CDR2 YFSETQ. V trimming: 3 bases; J trimming: 7 bases; junction bases outside the gene matches: 4. The CDR3 bases are TGCGCCAGCAGCTGGGGGGACAGGGCTGAAAAACTGTTTTTT. Translated, it gives CASSWGDRAEKLFF.

This sequence joins TRBV9 and TRBJ1-5; no firm D call. CDR1 and CDR2 from the germline V gene are SGDLS and YYNGEE. Trimming stripped 3 bases from V and 2 bases from J, with 9 bases between. The CDR3 contains 14 residues. CDR3 sequence: CASSADGGNQPQHF. The CDR3 DNA is TGTGCCAGCAGCGCAGACGGAGGCAATCAGCCCCAGCATTTT.

The chain has TRBV11-1 and TRBJ2-1; 7 positions match TRBD2. Per the germline V gene, CDR1 is SGHAT and CDR2 is FQDESV (reference sequence). The CDR3 totals 16 residues. With V trimmed by 2 bases and J by 8 bases, 12 bases remained unmatched. CDR3 protein: CASSLRRGSYGDEQFF. The CDR3 bases are TGTGCCAGCAGCTTAAGGCGCGGGAGCTACGGGGATGAGCAGTTCTTC. Using reference TRBV11-1 and TRBJ2-1 for the parts outside the CDR3, the full variable domain is EAEVAQSPRYKITEKSQAVAFWCDPISGHATLYWYRQILGQGPELLVQFQDESVVDDSQLPKDRFSAERLKGVDSTLKIQPAELGDSAMYLCASSLRRGSYGDEQFFGPGTRLTVL.

The chain recombines TRBV7-3 with TRBJ2-2; tentative D call: TRBD2 (5 bases). The V and J ends lost 2 bases and 5 bases respectively, with 15 bases between them. Per germline, CDR1 SGHTA and CDR2 FQGTGA. The CDR3 runs to 16 residues. CDR3 residues: CASSLRQAEGTGELFF. The CDR3 region has the DNA TGTGCCAGCAGCTTACGTCAGGCCGAGGGAACCGGGGAGCTGTTTTTT.

The chain is built from TRBV29-1 and TRBJ2-1; 11 bases map to TRBD1. The CDR3 is made up of 12 amino acids. Losses at the gene ends were 6 bases for V and 9 bases for J; bases not matched to a gene: 4. CDR1 and CDR2 from the germline V gene are SQVTM and ANQGSEA. CDR3 DNA: TGCAGCGTAGGACAGGGGGCGGGTGAGCAGTTCTTC. This translates into CSVGQGAGEQFF.

This clone was detected only once. The chain recombines TRBV5-1 with TRBJ2-7, with a weak D call TRBD1 (5 bases). Germline-derived CDR1 and CDR2 are SGHRS and YFSETQ. V was pared by 1 base and J by 2 bases, with 13 bases between. The CDR3 is 15 amino acids. The CDR3 coding sequence is TGCGCCAGCAGCTTGATGGGGCAGGAAACCTACGAGCAGTACTTC. It encodes CASSLMGQETYEQYF.

This clone was seen a handful of times. The J gene is TRBJ2-5, the V gene TRBV9; TRBD2 might be the D (5 bases). There are 16 residues in the CDR3. Germline loops: CDR1 SGDLS, CDR2 YYNGEE. Trimming took 3 bases from V and 2 from J, leaving 17 bases between them. CDR3 coding DNA: TGTGCCAGCAGCGGTCCCATCGTCGGCGGGCAAGAGACCCAGTACTTC. Amino acids: CASSGPIVGGQETQYF. Combining the CDR3 with reference TRBV9 and TRBJ2-5 gives the whole variable domain DSGVTQTPKHLITATGQRVTLRCSPRSGDLSVYWYQQSLDQGLQFLIQYYNGEERAKGNILERFSAQQFPDLHSELNLSSLELGDSALYFCASSGPIVGGQETQYFGPGTRLLVL.

The chain is built from TRBV27 and TRBJ2-7; the match to TRBD2 covers 10 bases. Looked up from germline, CDR1 is MNHEY and CDR2 is SMNVEV (reference sequence). Unmatched junction bases numbered 7, after V lost 3 bases and J lost 2 bases. CDR3 length: 16 residues. CDR3 protein: CASSFSASGSTYEQYF. The CDR3 nucleotides are TGTGCCAGCAGTTTTTCCGCTAGCGGGAGTACCTACGAGCAGTACTTC.

V usage is TRBV5-6 and J usage is TRBJ2-5; D is unclear. Trimming left V 2 bases short and J 5 bases short, with 10 bases between. Germline CDR1 and CDR2: SGHDT and YYEEEE. This CDR3 region has 13 residues. CDR3 protein: CASSFEVGETQYF. CDR3 DNA: TGTGCCAGCAGCTTTGAGGTTGGTGAGACCCAGTACTTC.

This chain links TRBV7-2 with TRBJ1-2; a weak D match, TRBD1 (6 bases). The CDR3 has 13 amino acids. Trimming removed 1 base at V and 10 bases at J, with 13 bases between. CDR1 is SGHTA, CDR2 FQGNSA, per germline. The CDR3 coding sequence is TGTGCCAGCAGCTTAGGCAGGGGCACGGACTACACCTTC. This codes for CASSLGRGTDYTF.

The V and J genes are TRBV4-1 and TRBJ2-2, with TRBD2 matching over 7 bases. The germline gives CDR1 MGHRA, CDR2 YSYEKL. This CDR3 spans 15 amino acids. V was clipped by 3 bases and J by 7 bases; unmatched bases: 8. CDR3 protein: CASSHPRGEGGELFF. For the CDR3, the DNA is TGCGCCAGCAGCCATCCTCGTGGGGAGGGCGGGGAGCTGTTTTTT.

This clone has only a few counts. This sequence joins TRBV11-3 and TRBJ1-6, with TRBD1 matching 7 bases. The V and J ends lost 4 bases and 7 bases, in that order; junction bases with no gene match: 4. The CDR3 is 14 amino acids. CDR1 is SGHNT and CDR2 is YENEEA in the germline V gene. This chain's CDR3 is CASSSTGKNSPLHF. The CDR3 DNA reads TGTGCCAGCAGCTCGACAGGGAAAAATTCACCCCTCCACTTT. Together with reference TRBV11-3 and TRBJ1-6, the CDR3 gives the full variable domain: EAGVVQSPRYKIIEKKQPVAFWCNPISGHNTLYWYLQNLGQGPELLIRYENEEAVDDSQLPKDRFSAERLKGVDSTLKIQPAELGDSAVYLCASSSTGKNSPLHFGNGTRLTVT.

This clone was detected a few times. The V gene is TRBV19, the J gene TRBJ1-1; D call uncertain. The CDR3 length is 12 residues. Germline CDR1 reads LNHDA; CDR2 reads SQIVND (reference sequence). V was clipped by 9 bases and J by 5 bases, with 13 bases between them. The CDR3, as DNA: TGTGCCAGCGGAGGGTGGCGGACTGAAGCTTTCTTT. It codes for CASGGWRTEAFF.

The chain is built from TRBV7-3 and TRBJ1-5; D call uncertain. The CDR3 contains 13 residues. Germline V CDR1 and CDR2: SGHTA, FQGTGA. Deletions cut 2 bases from V and 7 bases from J, with 9 bases between. The CDR3 is CASSLGAGQPQHF. The CDR3 coding sequence is TGTGCCAGCAGCTTAGGAGCGGGGCAGCCCCAGCATTTT.

The chain uses TRBV10-2 and TRBJ2-2; 8 nucleotides match TRBD1. Germline V gene lookup returns CDR1 WSHSY and CDR2 SAAADI. With 3 bases clipped from V and 6 bases from J, the junction kept 6 bases outside the gene matches. This CDR3 has 15 residues. CDR3 sequence: CASSDIGQGAGELFF. CDR3 nucleotides: TGCGCCAGCAGTGATATCGGACAGGGAGCCGGGGAGCTGTTTTTT.

The V call is TRBV29-1, the J call TRBJ2-1, with 12 bases lining up with TRBD2. This CDR3 has 13 residues. V was pared by 7 bases and J by 7 bases, with 5 bases of the junction left unmatched. Germline V CDR1 and CDR2: SQVTM, ANQGSEA. The CDR3 DNA reads TGCAGCGGGGTACTAGCGGGGGGAAATGAGCAGTTCTTC. As protein: CSGVLAGGNEQFF.

In this sample, this clone turned up a few times. The chain is built from TRBV27 and TRBJ1-5; no clear D. Germline V CDR1 and CDR2: MNHEY, SMNVEV (reference sequence). Trimming took off 6 bases at V and 3 bases at J, with 6 bases between the two ends. CDR3 size: 12 residues. The CDR3 protein is CASRAYNQPQHF. The CDR3, as DNA: TGTGCCAGCAGGGCATACAATCAGCCCCAGCATTTT.

The V and J genes are TRBV14 and TRBJ2-7; 7 positions agree with TRBD1. CDR1 SGHDN and CDR2 FVKESK come from the germline V gene. The V gene end was trimmed by 5 bases and the J gene end by 4 bases; junction bases not matched to a gene: 8. The length of the CDR3 is 14 residues. CDR3 sequence reads: CASSSRQGQYEQYF. The DNA of the CDR3 is TGTGCCAGCAGCTCCCGACAGGGTCAGTACGAGCAGTACTTC.

V is TRBV11-2 and J is TRBJ2-1; no definite D call. Germline lookup yields CDR1 SGHAT and CDR2 FQNNGV. V gave up 1 base and J gave up 9 bases, with 7 bases separating them. The CDR3 runs 12 residues. The CDR3 coding sequence is TGTGCCAGCAGCTTAGGGGCGCCTGAGCAGTTCTTC. Translation gives CASSLGAPEQFF.

The V gene is TRBV6-5, the J gene TRBJ2-2; 8 bases fit TRBD2. Unmatched junction bases numbered 5, after V lost 7 bases and J lost 1 base. This CDR3 region has 15 residues. Germline-derived CDR1 and CDR2 are MNHEY and SVGAGI. This chain's CDR3 is CASIRLAKNTGELFF. CDR3 in DNA: TGTGCCAGCATTCGACTAGCGAAGAACACCGGGGAGCTGTTTTTT.

This rearrangement joins TRBV11-3 to TRBJ2-2; 7 nucleotides agree with TRBD1. The CDR3 totals 13 residues. Germline CDR1 and CDR2: SGHNT and YENEEA. V lost 5 bases, J lost 6 bases, and 3 bases stayed unmatched. CDR3 sequence reads: CASSPRGSGELFF. The CDR3 nucleotides are TGTGCCAGCAGCCCCAGGGGGTCCGGGGAGCTGTTTTTT.